These 7 T cell receptor beta chains came from one sample sequenced in a study of blood T cell repertoires in COVID-19. TCRdb's table, derived via immunoSEQ multiplex PCR, lists solely in-frame clones and lacks some. Of roughly 120,000 clones listed, around 85% are singletons. Material: peripheral blood. The receptor set was obtained from a man in his fifties with acute or convalescent COVID-19.

The chain is built from TRBV19 and TRBJ2-3; 14 positions match TRBD2. Germline V CDR1 and CDR2: LNHDA, SQIVND (reference sequence). The trim removed 3 bases at V and 4 bases at J, leaving 3 bases unmatched. The CDR3 sequence is 16 residues long. The CDR3 sequence: CASSMTSGGDSDTQYF. CDR3 sequence (DNA): TGTGCCAGTAGTATGACTAGCGGGGGGGACTCAGATACGCAGTATTTT.

The chain couples TRBV9 to TRBJ2-3; a possible D gene is TRBD2 (5 bases). The germline CDR1 and CDR2 sequences are SGDLS and YYNGEE. The CDR3 contains 15 residues. Trimming cost V 0 bases and J 0 bases, with 8 bases left between them. The CDR3 region is CASSVGGASTDTQYF. Written as DNA, the CDR3 is TGTGCCAGCAGCGTAGGGGGAGCGAGCACAGATACGCAGTATTTT.

V usage is TRBV7-3 and J usage is TRBJ1-1; the D gene is possibly TRBD1 (5 bases). V was trimmed by 5 bases and J by 1 base, leaving 8 bases between them. Germline V CDR1 and CDR2: SGHTA, FQGTGA. The CDR3 length is 13 residues. CDR3 region: CASSQTANTEAFF. Here the CDR3 DNA reads TGTGCCAGCAGCCAGACAGCGAACACTGAAGCTTTCTTT.

The chain is built from TRBV11-2 and TRBJ2-6, with 7 bases identical to TRBD1. V shed 6 bases, J shed 0 bases, and the junction held 2 bases outside the gene matches. Germline CDR1 SGHAT, CDR2 FQNNGV. The CDR3 spans 15 residues. In DNA, the CDR3 is TGTGCCAGCAGTCGGGACAGCTCTGGGGCCAACGTCCTGACTTTC. Translated: CASSRDSSGANVLTF.

This chain links TRBV6-5 with TRBJ2-1, with D tentatively TRBD1 (7 bases). CDR3 length: 14 residues. The germline V and J ends were trimmed by 6 bases and 1 base, with 10 bases remaining between them. From germline, CDR1 is MNHEY and CDR2 SVGAGI. CDR3 region: CASRGGQSYNEQFF. The CDR3 DNA is TGTGCCAGCAGGGGGGGACAGTCCTACAATGAGCAGTTCTTC.

The chain recombines TRBV5-1 with TRBJ1-3, with a possible D match to TRBD1 (6 bases). The CDR3 extends over 14 amino acids. The V end was cut by 5 bases, the J end by 3 bases, with 12 bases between. CDR1 is SGHRS, CDR2 YFSETQ, per germline. The CDR3 nucleotides read TGCGCCAGCAGGCAACAGGGAGATGGAAACACCATATATTTT. As protein: CASRQQGDGNTIYF. The whole variable domain, remainder taken from reference TRBV5-1 and TRBJ1-3, is KAGVTQTPRYLIKTRGQQVTLSCSPISGHRSVSWYQQTPGQGLQFLFEYFSETQRNKGNFPGRFSGRQFSNSRSEMNVSTLELGDSALYLCASRQQGDGNTIYFGEGSWLTVV.

CDR3 residues: CACGGGFNQPQHF. In nucleotides, the CDR3 is TGTGCCTGTGGGGGGGGCTTTAATCAGCCCCAGCATTTT. This rearrangement joins TRBV30 to TRBJ1-5, with D perhaps TRBD1 (6 bases). Trimming removed 6 bases at V and 4 bases at J, with 13 bases between. From germline, CDR1 is GTSNPN and CDR2 SVGIG (reference sequence). CDR3 length equals 13 residues.